The 12 T cell receptor beta chains reported below all come from one sample, sequenced in a study of T cell responses to AZD1222 COVID-19 vaccine. TCRdb's table, derived via immunoSEQ multiplex PCR, lists solely in-frame clones and lacks some. The data contain 150,000 to 200,000 clones, approximately 92% of them seen just once; the ten biggest clones take up roughly 6.9%. The sample here was peripheral blood, taken on day 0 of AZD1222 vaccination. These receptors were obtained from an adult in good health.

The rearrangement joins TRBV12-3 or TRBV12-4 to TRBJ1-1, with D maybe TRBD1 (6 bases). Trimming took 2 bases from V and 3 from J, leaving 7 bases between them. CDR3 length: 13 residues. The CDR3 nucleotides are TGTGCCAGCAGTTTAAACAGGGACACTGAAGCTTTCTTT. Amino acid sequence: CASSLNRDTEAFF.

The chain employs TRBV7-3 and TRBJ2-1; TRBD2 agrees at 9 bases. The V and J ends lost 5 bases and 6 bases, in that order; junction bases with no gene match: 8. This CDR3 is 15 amino acids long. Germline CDR1 is SGHTA and CDR2 is FQGTGA. CDR3 DNA: TGTGCCAGCAGCCGAGGGCTAGCGGGGTCCAATGAGCAGTTCTTC. Its protein is CASSRGLAGSNEQFF.

J is TRBJ2-3 and V is TRBV7-3; D ambiguous. Germline CDR1 and CDR2: SGHTA and FQGTGA. The length of the CDR3 is 13 residues. V was clipped by 3 bases and J by 6 bases, with 10 bases between them. The chain's CDR3 is CASSFFYGDTQYF. For the CDR3, the DNA is TGTGCCAGCAGCTTTTTTTATGGGGATACGCAGTATTTT. Using reference TRBV7-3 and TRBJ2-3 for the parts outside the CDR3, the full variable domain is GAGVSQTPSNKVTEKGKYVELRCDPISGHTALYWYRQSLGQGPEFLIYFQGTGAADDSGLPNDRFFAVRPEGSVSTLKIQRTERGDSAVYLCASSFFYGDTQYFGPGTRLTVL.

This clone was seen a single time. The gene calls are TRBV5-1 and TRBJ2-2, with D possibly matching TRBD2 (5 bases). Germline V CDR1 and CDR2: SGHRS, YFSETQ. The CDR3 consists of 15 residues. V shed 5 bases and J shed 4 bases, with 15 bases lying between them. Written as DNA, the CDR3 is TGCGCCAGCAGGCAAGCGTCGGGATCCACCGGGGAGCTGTTTTTT. It is translated as CASRQASGSTGELFF. Full variable domain (missing parts from reference TRBV5-1 and TRBJ2-2): KAGVTQTPRYLIKTRGQQVTLSCSPISGHRSVSWYQQTPGQGLQFLFEYFSETQRNKGNFPGRFSGRQFSNSRSEMNVSTLELGDSALYLCASRQASGSTGELFFGEGSRLTVL.

The V and J genes are TRBV2 and TRBJ2-7; 7 bases are a match to TRBD2. The CDR3 is made up of 15 amino acids. Germline V gene data show CDR1 as SNHLY and CDR2 as FYNNEI. The J segment lost 5 bases and the V segment lost 6 bases, leaving 13 bases of the junction unmatched. The CDR3 region has the DNA TGTGCCAGCAGCAACGGACTAGTCGCGAACCACGAGCAGTACTTC. Encoded protein: CASSNGLVANHEQYF.

The rearrangement uses TRBV7-3 and TRBJ2-1; 9 bases map to TRBD1. CDR1 is SGHTA and CDR2 is FQGTGA in the germline V gene. The junction had 3 bases not matched to a gene; V was cut back by 5 bases and J by 4 bases. The CDR3 has 14 amino acids. DNA of the CDR3: TGTGCCAGCAGCACTGGGACAGGGTACAATGAGCAGTTCTTC. Encoded protein: CASSTGTGYNEQFF.

The chain links TRBV5-1 to TRBJ1-2, with D hard to call. V was pared by 4 bases and J by 2 bases, with 15 bases between. This CDR3 has 15 amino acids. Germline V CDR1 and CDR2: SGHRS, YFSETQ. The CDR3 DNA is TGCGCCAGCAGCCCCCTTAAGCAGACCAACTATGGCTACACCTTC. This codes for CASSPLKQTNYGYTF. Full variable domain (outside the CDR3, taken from reference TRBV5-1 and TRBJ1-2): KAGVTQTPRYLIKTRGQQVTLSCSPISGHRSVSWYQQTPGQGLQFLFEYFSETQRNKGNFPGRFSGRQFSNSRSEMNVSTLELGDSALYLCASSPLKQTNYGYTFGSGTRLTVV.

This clone was observed once. The chain recombines TRBV6-5 with TRBJ1-6, with D uncertain. This CDR3 has 13 amino acids. The germline V and J ends were trimmed by 7 bases and 1 base, with 5 bases remaining between them. The germline gives CDR1 MNHEY, CDR2 SVGAGI. The CDR3 coding sequence is TGTGCCAGCATGGTTTCCTATAATTCACCCCTCCACTTT. Protein product: CASMVSYNSPLHF.

The V and J genes are TRBV27 and TRBJ2-7; TRBD1 agrees at 9 bases. The CDR3 length is 13 residues. Trimming took 4 bases from V and 7 from J; bases not matched to a gene: 5. Germline V gives CDR1 MNHEY, CDR2 SMNVEV (reference sequence). CDR3 loop: CASSSNRGREQYV. The CDR3 DNA is TGTGCCAGCAGTTCAAACAGGGGGCGAGAGCAGTACGTC.

The chain recombines TRBV7-9 with TRBJ1-1; no firm D call. The germline gives CDR1 SEHNR, CDR2 FQNEAQ (reference sequence). CDR3 size: 14 residues. Trimming stripped 5 bases from V and 1 base from J, with 11 bases between. Written as DNA, the CDR3 is TGTGCCAGCAGCCGGCTACAAACGAACACTGAAGCTTTCTTT. It translates to CASSRLQTNTEAFF. The complete variable domain, with remaining parts taken from reference TRBV7-9 and TRBJ1-1, reads DTGVSQNPRHKITKRGQNVTFRCDPISEHNRLYWYRQTLGQGPEFLTYFQNEAQLEKSRLLSDRFSAERPKGSFSTLEIQRTEQGDSAMYLCASSRLQTNTEAFFGQGTRLTVV.

V and J are TRBV7-2 and TRBJ1-2; 8 bases align to TRBD1. Germline trimming cut 2 bases from V and 4 bases from J; bases unmatched to any gene: 9. CDR1 SGHTA and CDR2 FQGNSA come from the germline V gene. The CDR3 is 16 residues long. This chain's CDR3 is CASSLWPGGRTYGYTF. The CDR3 nucleotides read TGTGCCAGCAGCTTATGGCCAGGGGGCCGTACCTATGGCTACACCTTC.

The rearrangement links TRBV16 to TRBJ2-1; no reliable D call. The CDR3 loop spans 16 amino acids. Trimming stripped 6 bases from V and 11 bases from J, with 26 bases between. Germline values: CDR1 KGHSY, CDR2 FQNENV. CDR3 sequence: CASSQIVITTSGKQFF. The CDR3 bases are TGTGCCAGCAGTCAAATTGTTATTACCACTTCAGGAAAGCAGTTCTTC.